Shown below are 14 T cell receptor beta chains from a single sample sequenced in a study of cytomegalovirus exposure and HLA in healthy donors. Both 60 Vbeta primers and 13 Jbeta primers went into the PCR. Libraries were prepared by immunoSEQ multiplex PCR; TCRdb keeps only in-frame clonotypes and omits some of them. The sample holds roughly 100,000 clones. Sequencing input: PBMCs. The receptor set was obtained from a man in his forties or fifties in good health and CMV-seronegative.

This CDR3 is CASSIEAQGSGANVLTF. CDR3 nucleotide sequence: TGTGCCAGTAGTATAGAGGCACAGGGGTCTGGGGCCAACGTCCTGACTTTC. The V gene is TRBV19, the J gene TRBJ2-6; 7 nucleotides match TRBD1. Germline values: CDR1 LNHDA, CDR2 SQIVND (reference sequence). The CDR3 sequence is 17 residues long. The J segment lost 1 base and the V segment lost 0 bases, leaving 3 bases of the junction unmatched.

The chain combines TRBV5-1 with TRBJ1-4, with TRBD1 matching 7 bases. The V gene's germline CDR1 is SGHRS and CDR2 YFSETQ. This CDR3 region has 16 residues. V lost 4 bases, J lost 8 bases, and 14 bases stayed unmatched. As DNA, the CDR3 is TGCGCCAGCAGCCCAGACCCACAGGGGTCGAGCGAAAAACTGTTTTTT. Translating it yields CASSPDPQGSSEKLFF.

The chain has TRBV2 and TRBJ1-3; D unclear. From germline, CDR1 is SNHLY and CDR2 FYNNEI. The CDR3 is 13 residues long. Trimming cost V 7 bases and J 0 bases, with 7 bases left between them. CDR3 amino acids: CASMAGSGNTIYF. CDR3 in DNA: TGTGCCAGCATGGCGGGCTCTGGAAACACCATATATTTT.

V usage is TRBV18 and J usage is TRBJ1-2; D remains unclear. The CDR3 is made up of 14 amino acids. Trimming cost V 3 bases and J 4 bases, with 12 bases left between them. The V gene's germline CDR1 is KGHSH and CDR2 LQKENI. The CDR3: CASSPSADPYGYTF. In nucleotides, the CDR3 is TGTGCCAGCTCACCCTCAGCGGATCCCTATGGCTACACCTTC.

The rearrangement links TRBV9 to TRBJ2-6; D remains ambiguous. This CDR3 has 16 amino acids. V was cut by 0 bases and J by 0 bases, with 7 bases left in between. Germline V lookup: CDR1 SGDLS, CDR2 YYNGEE. The DNA for the CDR3 is TGTGCCAGCAGCGTAGGTGTAAACTCTGGGGCCAACGTCCTGACTTTC. It specifies CASSVGVNSGANVLTF.

The rearrangement uses TRBV6-5 and TRBJ2-1, with 7 nucleotides matching TRBD2. The CDR3 is 13 amino acids. The J segment lost 10 bases and the V segment lost 0 bases, leaving 3 bases of the junction unmatched. The germline gives CDR1 MNHEY, CDR2 SVGAGI. In DNA, the CDR3 is TGTGCCAGCAGTTACTCGTCGGGAGGAGAGCAGTTCTTC. The encoded protein is CASSYSSGGEQFF.

The chain employs TRBV2 and TRBJ1-1, with TRBD1 identical over 9 bases. There are 13 residues in the CDR3. Germline trimming cut 6 bases from V and 10 bases from J; bases unmatched to any gene: 9. Germline CDR1 SNHLY, CDR2 FYNNEI. The CDR3 loop is CASRGTGPVGAFF. Written as DNA, the CDR3 is TGTGCCAGCAGGGGGACAGGGCCCGTTGGAGCTTTCTTT.

The chain joins TRBV4-3 to TRBJ2-5; a possible D gene is TRBD1 (6 bases). The germline V gene encodes CDR1 LGHNA and CDR2 YSLEER. The length of the CDR3 is 14 residues. The V and J ends lost 3 bases and 1 base respectively, with 9 bases between them. CDR3 amino acids: CASSQGAFQETQYF. DNA for the CDR3: TGCGCCAGCAGCCAGGGGGCCTTCCAAGAGACCCAGTACTTC.

This chain links TRBV7-2 with TRBJ1-2, with a possible D match to TRBD1 (5 bases). Trimming took 5 bases from V and 2 from J, leaving 9 bases between them. The CDR3 has 13 residues. The germline gives CDR1 SGHTA, CDR2 FQGNSA. The CDR3 region has the DNA TGTGCCAGCAGCGCCAACAGGAACTATGGCTACACCTTC. This sequence encodes CASSANRNYGYTF.

The chain recombines TRBV28 with TRBJ1-5; no reliable D call. CDR3 length: 14 amino acids. Germline V CDR1 and CDR2: MDHEN, SYDVKM. V gave up 5 bases and J gave up 7 bases, with 15 bases separating them. CDR3 sequence (DNA): TGTGCCAGCAGTGGCAACCGGGATGGCCAGCCCCAGCATTTT. This translates into CASSGNRDGQPQHF.

The rearrangement links TRBV15 to TRBJ1-6; tentatively, D is TRBD1 (6 bases). CDR1 LNHNV and CDR2 YYDKDF come from the germline V gene (reference sequence). CDR3 length: 14 amino acids. Trimming cost V 0 bases and J 9 bases, with 9 bases left between them. The chain's CDR3 is CATSRDLGGSPLHF. For the CDR3, the DNA is TGTGCCACCAGCAGAGATTTAGGGGGTTCACCCCTCCACTTT.

The chain joins TRBV4-1 to TRBJ1-2; TRBD1 agrees at 7 bases. Germline CDR1 is MGHRA and CDR2 is YSYEKL. The length of the CDR3 is 16 residues. Germline trimming cut 2 bases from V and 2 bases from J; bases unmatched to any gene: 8. This CDR3 is CASSQSGTALNYGYTF. Written as DNA, the CDR3 is TGCGCCAGCAGCCAATCCGGGACAGCGCTAAACTATGGCTACACCTTC.

V is TRBV7-6 and J is TRBJ1-1, with no clear D. CDR3 length: 14 residues. Germline V lookup: CDR1 SGHVS, CDR2 FNYEAQ. With 5 bases removed from V and 3 bases from J, the gap between germline ends came to 13 bases. CDR3 coding DNA: TGTGCCAGCAGCGATTCACTAGGTTACACTGAAGCTTTCTTT. This sequence encodes CASSDSLGYTEAFF. Full variable domain (remainder filled in from reference TRBV7-6 and TRBJ1-1): GAGVSQSPRYKVTKRGQDVALRCDPISGHVSLYWYRQALGQGPEFLTYFNYEAQQDKSGLPNDRFSAERPEGSISTLTIQRTEQRDSAMYRCASSDSLGYTEAFFGQGTRLTVV.

The genes are TRBV10-3 and TRBJ2-6, with 9 bases fitting TRBD1. The V segment lost 3 bases and the J segment 2 bases; nucleotides outside the gene matches: 2. The germline V gene has CDR1 ENHRY and CDR2 SYGVKD. This CDR3 region has 16 residues. CDR3 bases: TGTGCCATCAGTGACCGGGACAGGGCTGGGGCCAACGTCCTGACTTTC. It yields the protein CAISDRDRAGANVLTF.